This T cell receptor beta chain was observed in a study of T cell repertoires in cytomegalovirus infection (dated by TCRdb to about 2019). Describing the broader study: The HLA type of each donor mattered for the analysis, because public TCR beta signatures pointed to carriage of CMV infection along with the matching HLA type.

The CDR3 is 13 residues long, counting both termini. CDR3 DNA only is kept here, 39 bases in frame from base 1. V has 6 bases trimmed and J has 3 bases trimmed; junction bases matching no gene number 4. CDR1 and CDR2 are drawn from the germline V gene: SGHTA, FQGNSA. As concerns this clonotype: Its binding antigen is unknown. A far larger clone is just one base off, so this is likely a read error. The final CDR3 position lacks the conserved phenylalanine or tryptophan, pointing to a likely read error.

Sequencing instrument: Illumina HiSeq 1500. TCRdb ran its own pipeline on the public reads, namely fastp trimming at Q25 and MiXCR clone calling, and kept in-frame beta chains. Each CDR3 protein gets just one entry, which takes the most common genes and DNA from the rows behind it. The sample table holds hundreds of thousands of distinct CDR3 sequences, of which 30% to 40% were seen once. Approximately 13% of the sample belongs to the ten largest clones. The paper as a whole reports these results and caveats: In both this cohort and an independent cohort of under 450 donors, the cumulative frequency of public TCR beta family members distinguished carriers of CMV infection plus the relevant HLA type. The ex vivo response was dominated by HLA-C-restricted CMV-specific TCR beta clonotypes, which also provided the single most frequent clonotype in two of eight donors.

Material for sequencing was PBMCs. The sequence came from a human donor in good health (CMV status not recorded). Some clones in this sample may be carry-over from other donors' samples. Recombination connected TRBV7-2 to TRBJ1-2, with 7 bases in between that match TRBD1. The DNA sequence is as follows: TGTGCCAGCAGTCTTACAGGGGACTATGGCTACACCTGC. Its product reads: CASSLTGDYGYTC.